This T cell receptor (beta chain) derives from a study of blood T cell repertoires in COVID-19. In the original processing: Nucleated cell counts were estimated from reference gene primer amplification. Libraries were prepared by immunoSEQ multiplex PCR; TCRdb keeps only in-frame clonotypes and omits some of them. The V and J calls and clone size are taken from that table; D and trimming were inferred from the DNA. In the table there are 140,000 to 150,000 clones, about 87% of which are singletons. The CDR3 has 15 residues. Germline V gives CDR1 LNHDA, CDR2 SQIVND (reference sequence). With 4 bases clipped from V and 7 bases from J, the junction kept 6 bases outside the gene matches.

This chain connects TRBV19 to TRBJ2-2, with 10 bases aligning to TRBD2. What was sequenced was peripheral blood. This clonotype was obtained from a human donor with COVID-19, enrolled during active disease. The donor label of this sample is uncertain. CDR3 bases: TGTGCCAGTAGTACGGATCTAGCGGGAGACGGGGAGCTGTTTTTT. Its translation is CASSTDLAGDGELFF.